One and the same sample provided the 10 T cell receptor beta chains below, sequenced in a study of blood T cells in healthy people across ages. A second 7 to 11 cycle PCR used barcoded and J-beta primers. TCRdb called the 5' RACE reads again in MiXCR, with one record for every CDR3 protein. The top ten clones hold around 15% of a sample with 800,000 to 1,000,000 distinct CDR3 sequences, roughly 48% of them seen once. The sample consisted of blood. These receptors came from a man aged 25 to 45 in good health.

The chain is built from TRBV14 and TRBJ2-7, with TRBD1 as a possible D gene (6 bases). Gene TRBJ2-5 matches the end of the DNA better, so the J call may be wrong. From germline, CDR1 is SGHDN and CDR2 FVKESK. The CDR3 spans 15 residues. In DNA, the CDR3 is TGTGCCAGCAGCCGAGTACAGGGCCTCTGGGAGACCCAGTACTTC. This codes for CASSRVQGLWETQYF.

The chain is built from TRBV29-1 and TRBJ2-7, with a weak D call TRBD2 (5 bases). The CDR3 loop spans 13 amino acids. The V gene lost 2 bases and the J gene lost 7 bases, with 15 bases spanning the gap. Germline V gene sequence: CDR1 SQVTM, CDR2 ANQGSEA. Here the CDR3 reads CSVESHPPGEQYF. CDR3 in DNA: TGCAGCGTTGAATCCCACCCGCCGGGAGAGCAGTACTTC.

This clonotype was counted between two and nine times. The V and J genes are TRBV28 and TRBJ2-7; 9 positions match TRBD1. Trimming at V came to 5 bases and at J to 6 bases, leaving 8 bases not matched to a gene. The length of the CDR3 is 14 residues. Germline CDR1 MDHEN, CDR2 SYDVKM. The CDR3 protein is CASSTGTGKFEQYF. The CDR3 bases are TGTGCCAGCAGTACCGGGACAGGGAAGTTCGAGCAGTACTTC.

Only a few counts were recorded for this clonotype. The CDR3 loop reads CASSPSGGAYTDTQYF. The CDR3 coding sequence is TGTGCCAGCAGTCCCTCGGGCGGGGCGTACACAGATACGCAGTATTTT. This chain uses TRBV28 with TRBJ2-3; perhaps TRBD2 as D (6 bases). Germline lookup yields CDR1 MDHEN and CDR2 SYDVKM. With 5 bases removed from V and 2 bases from J, the gap between germline ends came to 17 bases. This CDR3 contains 16 residues.

Written as DNA, the CDR3 is TGTGCCAGCAGGTCAACCGGGACCAATACCGGGGAGCTGTTTTTT. Amino acid sequence: CASRSTGTNTGELFF. V gene TRBV12-3 or TRBV12-4 combines with J gene TRBJ2-2, with D perhaps matching TRBD1 or TRBD2 (5 bases each). The V end was cut by 6 bases, the J end by 5 bases, with 16 bases between. This CDR3 contains 15 residues.

The chain has TRBV12-3 or TRBV12-4 and TRBJ2-3, with D possibly being TRBD2 (6 bases). The CDR3 length is 16 residues. The V gene lost 4 bases and the J gene lost 0 bases, with 14 bases spanning the gap. CDR3 in amino acids: CASSSPGDGSTDTQYF. The CDR3 nucleotides read TGTGCCAGCAGTTCCCCGGGGGACGGAAGCACAGATACGCAGTATTTT.

The chain combines TRBV20-1 with TRBJ2-1; possibly TRBD2 for D (5 bases). The V end lost 3 bases, the J end lost 9 bases, and 12 bases lay between the germline ends. Germline V gene data show CDR1 as DFQATT and CDR2 as SNEGSKA (reference sequence). This CDR3 spans 12 amino acids. In DNA form, the CDR3 reads TGCAGTGCTAGCGGAGGCGTACCTGAGCAGTTCTTC. This encodes CSASGGVPEQFF.

In this sample, this clonotype turned up a few times. This sequence joins TRBV12-3 or TRBV12-4 and TRBJ2-5; D is unclear. V was shortened by 7 bases and J by 2 bases, with 17 bases between the two germline ends. The CDR3 covers 15 residues. For the CDR3, the DNA is TGTGCCAGCACCTCTCCTCCTATGGGGCAAGAGACCCAGTACTTC. This translates into CASTSPPMGQETQYF.

In this sample, this clonotype turned up a few times. The V and J genes are TRBV7-9 and TRBJ2-6, with no clear D. V was trimmed by 7 bases and J by 1 base, leaving 5 bases between them. The V gene's germline CDR1 is SEHNR and CDR2 FQNEAQ (reference sequence). CDR3 size: 13 residues. CDR3 loop: CASTVSGANVLTF. The CDR3 DNA is TGTGCCAGCACCGTGTCTGGGGCCAACGTCCTGACTTTC.

The chain combines TRBV6-5 with TRBJ2-1; D is perhaps TRBD1 (6 bases). V lost 5 bases, J lost 6 bases, and 17 bases lay in between. CDR3 length equals 15 residues. CDR1 and CDR2 from the germline V gene are MNHEY and SVGAGI. The CDR3 is CASSGTGNLGNEQFF. The DNA for the CDR3 is TGTGCCAGCAGTGGAACAGGGAATTTGGGCAATGAGCAGTTCTTC.